The rows below give T cell receptor beta chains drawn from one sample of a study of cytomegalovirus exposure and HLA in healthy donors. The table came from immunoSEQ multiplex PCR; TCRdb's copy has only in-frame clones and leaves some out. The sample yields 130,000 or so clones, around 8.5% seen once. Sequencing was performed on PBMCs. The receptors originated from a man in his forties in good health and CMV-seronegative. CDR3s include the opening cysteine and the closing phenylalanine or tryptophan. A D gene is named only where the DNA matches it firmly. Not all rows give a size; the values are once, few, many and, for expanded clones, a class.

D gene: TRBD1; V gene: TRBV28; J gene: TRBJ2-7; clone size: .; CDR3 DNA: TGTGCCAGCAGTTCGATCCGGGACAGCTCCTACGAGCAGTACTTC; CDR3 protein: CASSSIRDSSYEQYF
D gene: .; V gene: TRBV29-1; J gene: TRBJ2-2; clone size: few; CDR3 DNA: TGCAGCGTAAACAAGGGGTCCGGGGAGCTGTTTTTT; CDR3 protein: CSVNKGSGELFF
D gene: .; V gene: TRBV4-3; J gene: TRBJ1-2; clone size: few; CDR3 DNA: TGCGCCAGCAGCCCCCAGAGGGACTATGGCTACACCTTC; CDR3 protein: CASSPQRDYGYTF
D gene: TRBD2; V gene: TRBV30; J gene: TRBJ2-2; clone size: .; CDR3 DNA: TGTGCCTGGAGGGCGGGGGTCGACACCGGGGAGCTGTTTTTT; CDR3 protein: CAWRAGVDTGELFF
D gene: .; V gene: TRBV19; J gene: TRBJ1-1; clone size: few; CDR3 DNA: TGTGCCAGTAGTATAAGGACAATTAACACTGAAGCTTTCTTT; CDR3 protein: CASSIRTINTEAFF
D gene: .; V gene: TRBV6-5; J gene: TRBJ2-1; clone size: few; CDR3 DNA: TGTGCCAGCAGTTACGAAGGACAGAATGAGCAGTTCTTC; CDR3 protein: CASSYEGQNEQFF
D gene: TRBD1; V gene: TRBV19; J gene: TRBJ2-1; clone size: few; CDR3 DNA: TGTGCCAGTAGTACTGACAGGGGGCCTAGGGATGAGCAGTTCTTC; CDR3 protein: CASSTDRGPRDEQFF
D gene: .; V gene: TRBV4-2; J gene: TRBJ2-2; clone size: .; CDR3 DNA: TGTGCCAGCAGCCAAGCTCGGAGGGGGCTAAACACCGGGGAGCTGTTTTTT; CDR3 protein: CASSQARRGLNTGELFF
D gene: TRBD1; V gene: TRBV28; J gene: TRBJ1-1; clone size: few; CDR3 DNA: TGTGCCAGCACTCTAGGGGGCGCGGGCACTGAAGCTTTCTTT; CDR3 protein: CASTLGGAGTEAFF
D gene: TRBD1; V gene: TRBV9; J gene: TRBJ1-1; clone size: .; CDR3 DNA: TGTGCCAGCAGCGTCGATAGGACAGGGAACAGGGAAGCTTTCTTT; CDR3 protein: CASSVDRTGNREAFF
D gene: .; V gene: TRBV6-1; J gene: TRBJ2-5; clone size: .; CDR3 DNA: TGTGCCAGCAGTGAAGCGCTAAGGGGGGGAGTTGAGACCCAGTACTTC; CDR3 protein: CASSEALRGGVETQYF
D gene: TRBD1; V gene: TRBV6-6; J gene: TRBJ1-3; clone size: .; CDR3 DNA: TGTGCCAGCATCCTTACAGGGGTGGAAAACACCATATATTTT; CDR3 protein: CASILTGVENTIYF
D gene: .; V gene: TRBV19; J gene: TRBJ2-7; clone size: .; CDR3 DNA: TGTGCCAGTAGTATGGTCAGGGAAGGCGAGCAGTACTTC; CDR3 protein: CASSMVREGEQYF
D gene: TRBD1; V gene: TRBV5-8; J gene: TRBJ2-3; clone size: few; CDR3 DNA: TGTGCCAGCAGCCTCGGGACAGGGCCAGATACGCAGTATTTT; CDR3 protein: CASSLGTGPDTQYF
D gene: TRBD2; V gene: TRBV5-1; J gene: TRBJ2-3; clone size: few; CDR3 DNA: TGCGCCAGCAGCTCAGGACTAGCGGGGACACCGTACACAGATACGCAGTATTTT; CDR3 protein: CASSSGLAGTPYTDTQYF
D gene: .; V gene: TRBV5-1; J gene: TRBJ1-1; clone size: few; CDR3 DNA: TGCGCCAGCAGCTTGTATGGTAGGAACACTGAAGCTTTCTTT; CDR3 protein: CASSLYGRNTEAFF
D gene: .; V gene: TRBV5-6; J gene: TRBJ2-3; clone size: few; CDR3 DNA: TGTGCCAGCAGCTTGGACCCGGGGACAGATACGCAGTATTTT; CDR3 protein: CASSLDPGTDTQYF
D gene: .; V gene: TRBV6-6; J gene: TRBJ1-5; clone size: .; CDR3 DNA: TGTGCCAGCAGTTACGGTACAGGTTGGGGCAATCAGCCCCAGCATTTT; CDR3 protein: CASSYGTGWGNQPQHF
D gene: .; V gene: TRBV6-5; J gene: TRBJ1-1; clone size: .; CDR3 DNA: TGTGCCAACAATGGGGGAGGCAGTCGGGCTTTCTTT; CDR3 protein: CANNGGGSRAFF
D gene: .; V gene: TRBV5-1; J gene: TRBJ1-1; clone size: few; CDR3 DNA: TGCGCCAGCAGCTTGTCAGCAGGAAACACTGAAGCTTTCTTT; CDR3 protein: CASSLSAGNTEAFF
D gene: TRBD1; V gene: TRBV9; J gene: TRBJ2-2; clone size: .; CDR3 DNA: TGTGCCAGCACCGACACCGTCGACAGGGCTCTTGTCGGGGAGCTGTTTTTT; CDR3 protein: CASTDTVDRALVGELFF
D gene: .; V gene: TRBV6-6; J gene: TRBJ2-5; clone size: .; CDR3 DNA: TGTGCCAGCAATCGGGGGGCCGGGGAGACCCAGTACTTC; CDR3 protein: CASNRGAGETQYF
D gene: .; V gene: TRBV19; J gene: TRBJ1-2; clone size: .; CDR3 DNA: TGTGCCAGTAGTATTTCGATTGACAGCTCTGGCTACACCTTC; CDR3 protein: CASSISIDSSGYTF
D gene: TRBD1; V gene: TRBV29-1; J gene: TRBJ1-2; clone size: few; CDR3 DNA: TGCAGCGTTGAGGACAGGAGTAACTATGGCTACACCTTC; CDR3 protein: CSVEDRSNYGYTF
D gene: TRBD1; V gene: TRBV7-3; J gene: TRBJ2-2; clone size: .; CDR3 DNA: TGTGCCAGCAGCTTATCCCCCCACGGACAGGGGTCCGATCCCGGGGAGCTGTTTTTT; CDR3 protein: CASSLSPHGQGSDPGELFF
D gene: TRBD2; V gene: TRBV7-8; J gene: TRBJ2-5; clone size: .; CDR3 DNA: TGTGCCAGCATCCCCGGCGGGGGGCGCAAGGAGACCCAGTACTTC; CDR3 protein: CASIPGGGRKETQYF
D gene: .; V gene: TRBV7-9; J gene: TRBJ1-1; clone size: few; CDR3 DNA: TGTGCCAGCAGCTCGGACTGGAGGACTGAAGCTTTCTTT; CDR3 protein: CASSSDWRTEAFF
D gene: .; V gene: TRBV5-1; J gene: TRBJ2-4; clone size: few; CDR3 DNA: TGCGCCAGCAGCCTGCGTATGGGCCGGGGCAAAAACATTCAGTACTTC; CDR3 protein: CASSLRMGRGKNIQYF
D gene: .; V gene: TRBV5-4; J gene: TRBJ2-5; clone size: few; CDR3 DNA: TGTGCCAGCAGCTATGACTCGTCCCAAGAGACCCAGTACTTC; CDR3 protein: CASSYDSSQETQYF
D gene: TRBD2; V gene: TRBV29-1; J gene: TRBJ2-2; clone size: .; CDR3 DNA: TGCAGCGTTGCGTATCGGGGACTAGCGGGGAGTGACACCGGGGAGCTGTTTTTT; CDR3 protein: CSVAYRGLAGSDTGELFF
D gene: .; V gene: TRBV5-1; J gene: TRBJ2-5; clone size: few; CDR3 DNA: TGCGCCAGCAGGGTAGCGGAAGAGACCCAGTACTTC; CDR3 protein: CASRVAEETQYF
D gene: TRBD1; V gene: TRBV9; J gene: TRBJ2-4; clone size: .; CDR3 DNA: TGTGCCAGCAGCCCCGGACAGGGGGGCAAAAACATTCAGTACTTC; CDR3 protein: CASSPGQGGKNIQYF
D gene: .; V gene: TRBV5-4; J gene: TRBJ2-1; clone size: few; CDR3 DNA: TGTGCCAGCAGCTTGGGTGGCTATGAGCGGTTCTTC; CDR3 protein: CASSLGGYERFF
D gene: .; V gene: TRBV12-5; J gene: TRBJ1-2; clone size: few; CDR3 DNA: TGTGCTAGTGGTTCCGCCCGGGGAATCAAATATGGCTACACCTTC; CDR3 protein: CASGSARGIKYGYTF
D gene: .; V gene: TRBV13; J gene: TRBJ2-5; clone size: .; CDR3 DNA: TGTGCCAGCAGTTCATGGGGGGACGCCGAGACCCAGTACTTC; CDR3 protein: CASSSWGDAETQYF
D gene: TRBD2; V gene: TRBV25-1; J gene: TRBJ2-1; clone size: .; CDR3 DNA: TGTGCCAGCAGTGAAGGTGGGGGGGCCTACAATGAGCAGTTCTTC; CDR3 protein: CASSEGGGAYNEQFF
D gene: .; V gene: TRBV5-6; J gene: TRBJ2-7; clone size: .; CDR3 DNA: TGTGCCAGCAGTTATAGGAGGTACGAGCAGTACTTC; CDR3 protein: CASSYRRYEQYF
D gene: .; V gene: TRBV7-9; J gene: TRBJ1-3; clone size: .; CDR3 DNA: TGTGCCAGCAGCATTCGAGCAGGGACAACTGGAAACACCATATATTTT; CDR3 protein: CASSIRAGTTGNTIYF
D gene: .; V gene: TRBV29-1; J gene: TRBJ2-7; clone size: .; CDR3 DNA: TGCAGCATCAAAGGGGGGGGTGAGCAGTACTTC; CDR3 protein: CSIKGGGEQYF
D gene: TRBD2; V gene: TRBV7-6; J gene: TRBJ2-7; clone size: few; CDR3 DNA: TGTGCCAGCAGCGGACGGGGACTAGCGGGGGGCTACGAGCAGTACTTC; CDR3 protein: CASSGRGLAGGYEQYF
D gene: TRBD2; V gene: TRBV7-2; J gene: TRBJ2-2; clone size: few; CDR3 DNA: TGTGCCAGCAGTTGGACTAGCGACACCGGGGAGCTGTTTTTT; CDR3 protein: CASSWTSDTGELFF
D gene: TRBD2; V gene: TRBV6-5; J gene: TRBJ2-7; clone size: .; CDR3 DNA: TGTGCCAGCAGTTACCGCGCGCGGGGGGCGGGAGAGCAGTACTTC; CDR3 protein: CASSYRARGAGEQYF
D gene: TRBD2; V gene: TRBV11-3; J gene: TRBJ2-5; clone size: .; CDR3 DNA: TGTGCCAGCAGCGCAGGGACTAGAGGACAAGAGACCCAGTACTTC; CDR3 protein: CASSAGTRGQETQYF